Given below is one T cell receptor (beta chain) in context. Its antigen is unknown. These data are taken from a study of cytomegalovirus exposure and HLA in healthy donors. Findings and limits, study-wide: Specificity of three CMV-associated chains for CMV antigens was verified in vitro.

Primers included in the PCR were 60 Vbeta and 13 Jbeta primers. Only in-frame clones appear in the TCRdb table, and some are missing; sequencing was by immunoSEQ multiplex PCR. The table shows 100,000 to 150,000 clones, with less than 85% occurring only once. Trimming removed 4 bases at V and 13 bases at J, with 16 bases between. The CDR3 totals 12 residues. Germline loops: CDR1 SGHDN, CDR2 FVKESK. This receptor was taken from a man between 18 and 35 years old in good health and CMV-seropositive. What was sequenced was PBMCs. The V call is TRBV14, the J call TRBJ1-1, with D maybe TRBD1 (6 bases). The CDR3 DNA reads as TGTGCCAGCAGCCCGGACAGAATCATCGGTTTCTTT. Amino acids: CASSPDRIIGFF.